One and the same sample provided the 8 T cell receptor beta chains below, sequenced in a study of CD8 T cells in Susac syndrome (dated by TCRdb to between 2018 and 2021). Libraries were prepared through the immunoSEQ multiplex PCR assay. RNA was extracted using the RNeasy kit, and roughly 0.5 to 1 microgram was reverse transcribed with random hexamers. Using fastp at Q25 and MiXCR, TCRdb reprocessed the public reads and kept productive beta chains. Records with the same CDR3 protein are collapsed into one entry carrying the most frequent genes and DNA. This sample is represented by roughly 400,000 distinct CDR3 sequences; around 85% of them were singletons. About 0.12% of the sample lies in the top ten. Sequenced sample: CD8+ T cells from PBMCs. These receptors came from a human donor with multiple sclerosis.

The gene calls are TRBV3-1 and TRBJ1-5; D gene unclear. CDR1 is LGHDT and CDR2 is YNNKEL in the germline V gene (reference sequence). Trimming removed 0 bases at V and 7 bases at J, with 13 bases between. This CDR3 is 15 amino acids long. CDR3 protein: CASSQDSSGYQPQHF. The CDR3, as DNA: TGTGCCAGCAGCCAAGATAGTTCCGGGTACCAGCCCCAGCATTTT.

The V call is TRBV11-2, the J call TRBJ1-6; a possible D gene is TRBD1 (6 bases). V was trimmed by 8 bases and J by 7 bases, leaving 15 bases between them. The CDR3 length is 14 residues. CDR1 SGHAT and CDR2 FQNNGV come from the germline V gene. The CDR3 DNA sequence: TGTGCCAGCTCCAAATGGGGGCCAAATTCACCCCTCCACTTT. It encodes CASSKWGPNSPLHF.

The CDR3 DNA follows: TGCAGCGTCCGGGACTACGAGCAGTACTTC. This encodes CSVRDYEQYF. The rearrangement links TRBV29-1 to TRBJ2-7, with TRBD2 as a possible D gene (5 bases). V was pared by 6 bases and J by 3 bases, with 6 bases between. Germline V gives CDR1 SQVTM, CDR2 ANQGSEA. The CDR3 has 10 residues.

The chain has TRBV27 and TRBJ2-7; possible D gene TRBD2, 6 bases. Trimming took off 6 bases at V and 5 bases at J, with 17 bases between the two ends. The CDR3 has 14 amino acids. Germline-derived CDR1 and CDR2 are MNHEY and SMNVEV (reference sequence). The CDR3 bases are TGTGCCAGCAGCCCGGACTACGCACTAAACGAGCAGTACTTC. Encoded protein: CASSPDYALNEQYF.

The chain recombines TRBV7-9 with TRBJ2-2, with 10 bases lining up with TRBD1. V shed 4 bases and J 8 bases; nucleotides not matched to a gene: 7. The CDR3 runs to 15 residues. Germline CDR1 reads SEHNR; CDR2 reads FQNEAQ (reference sequence). In nucleotides, the CDR3 is TGTGCCAGCAGCTCCCCGGGACAGGGGACGGGGGAGCTGTTTTTT. Translating gives CASSSPGQGTGELFF.

The J gene is TRBJ2-5, the V gene TRBV6-1; TRBD1 is a possible D gene (6 bases). Germline-derived CDR1 and CDR2 are MNHNS and SASEGT. Trimming took off 8 bases at V and 2 bases at J, with 12 bases between the two ends. The CDR3 runs to 13 residues. The CDR3 is CASGMDSQETQYF. CDR3 nucleotide sequence: TGTGCCAGCGGAATGGACAGTCAAGAGACCCAGTACTTC.

This chain uses TRBV15 with TRBJ2-7; 16 nucleotides line up with TRBD2. V dropped 5 bases and J dropped 6; count of bases not matched to a gene: 7. The CDR3 length is 16 residues. The germline V gene encodes CDR1 LNHNV and CDR2 YYDKDF (reference sequence). The CDR3 region is CATSAGLAGGFGEQYF. The CDR3 bases are TGTGCCACCAGCGCGGGACTAGCGGGAGGGTTTGGCGAGCAGTACTTC.

V and J are TRBV19 and TRBJ1-1; D gene unclear. V lost 0 bases, J lost 0 bases, and 11 bases lay in between. Germline V gives CDR1 LNHDA, CDR2 SQIVND (reference sequence). This CDR3 has 16 amino acids. CDR3 in DNA: TGTGCCAGTAGTATAGATCAGGTGCCTATGAACACTGAAGCTTTCTTT. It is translated as CASSIDQVPMNTEAFF.